This T cell receptor beta chain emerged from a study of regulatory T cells in long-lasting Graves disease. Indicated time point: newly diagnosed GD, antithyroid drugs for less than 3 months. PBMC RNA was the source of the TCR library. Comments on this clonotype: No antigen is known for it. A much larger clone lies one base from this, so it may be a read error.

CDR3 size: 14 residues. Germline CDR1 is MNHEY and CDR2 is SVGEGT. Regarding the study as a whole: Repertoires from persistent disease leaned toward TRBV28, TRBJ1-2 and TRBJ2-5.

Researchers made TCR beta libraries by using iRepertoire HTBI primers and running Arm-PCR on CDR3 regions. TCRdb reanalysed the multiplex PCR reads using MiXCR and keeps one entry per CDR3 protein. This sample has over 300,000 distinct CDR3 sequences, with about a sixth found just once. This sequence joins TRBV6-2 or TRBV6-3 and TRBJ2-1; D gene ambiguous. The source of this sequence is a female donor with Graves disease. The sequencing here drew on peripheral blood mononuclear cells (PBMCs), taken at new diagnosis, from a patient treated with antithyroid drugs. The CDR3 DNA is TGTGCCGGCAGTTCCCGATCACAGATCGATGAGCAGTTCTTC. Translating gives CAGSSRSQIDEQFF.